These 28 T cell receptor beta chains were all obtained from the same sample, sequenced in a study of blood T cell repertoires in COVID-19. Sequencing was performed with immunoSEQ multiplex PCR; in TCRdb, only in-frame clones are kept and a portion is missing. The table includes a few hundred thousand clones, about 89% detected once. Sequencing used PBMCs or T cells enriched from blood (not recorded which). These receptors came from a middle-aged woman who had recovered from COVID-19.

The J gene is TRBJ2-5, the V gene TRBV10-2, with 7 bases lining up with TRBD2. The CDR3 length is 16 residues. Germline V gene sequence: CDR1 WSHSY, CDR2 SAAADI. The J segment lost 6 bases and the V segment lost 2 bases, leaving 12 bases of the junction unmatched. The CDR3 nucleotides read TGCGCCAGCAGTGAGGACGGGGGAGGGCTGGGAAAGACCCAGTACTTC. Protein product: CASSEDGGGLGKTQYF.

This clone was counted between two and nine times. The chain uses TRBV19 and TRBJ2-1, with 8 bases that match TRBD1. Germline V gives CDR1 LNHDA, CDR2 SQIVND (reference sequence). There are 16 residues in the CDR3. V lost 4 bases and J lost 9; bases outside the gene matches: 14. Here the CDR3 DNA reads TGTGCCAGTAGTACGACTACAGGGGGGTCACGCGGTGAGCAGTTCTTC. Translating gives CASSTTTGGSRGEQFF.

This chain joins TRBV7-2 and TRBJ1-4; the match to TRBD1 covers 11 bases. Trimming removed 4 bases from V and 8 bases from J; junction bases left unmatched: 6. Per germline, CDR1 SGHTA and CDR2 FQGNSA. The CDR3 has 15 amino acids. The CDR3 is CASSSRTGGVEKLFF. The CDR3 nucleotides are TGTGCCAGCAGCTCGCGGACAGGGGGCGTCGAAAAACTGTTTTTT.

J is TRBJ1-2 and V is TRBV28; 9 positions match TRBD1. Looked up from germline, CDR1 is MDHEN and CDR2 is SYDVKM. The CDR3 contains 14 residues. The trim removed 4 bases at V and 6 bases at J, leaving 6 bases unmatched. CDR3 sequence reads: CASSSGQGINGYTF. The CDR3 coding sequence is TGTGCCAGCAGTTCCGGACAGGGGATCAATGGCTACACCTTC.

This chain links TRBV28 with TRBJ2-7; 9 nucleotides match TRBD2. Germline V gene sequence: CDR1 MDHEN, CDR2 SYDVKM. Trimming at V came to 4 bases and at J to 6 bases, leaving 10 bases not matched to a gene. This CDR3 has 15 residues. The CDR3 nucleotides are TGTGCCAGCAGTTCTCTAGCGGGACCCACGGGCGAGCAGTACTTC. Translating gives CASSSLAGPTGEQYF. Together with reference TRBV28 and TRBJ2-7, the CDR3 gives the full variable domain: DVKVTQSSRYLVKRTGEKVFLECVQDMDHENMFWYRQDPGLGLRLIYFSYDVKMKEKGDIPEGYSVSREKKERFSLILESASTNQTSMYLCASSSLAGPTGEQYFGPGTRLTVT.

V is TRBV6-2 or TRBV6-3 and J is TRBJ2-3; 7 bases line up with TRBD1. After removal of 6 bases from V and 0 bases from J, the junction contained 18 bases not matched to a gene. CDR3 length equals 19 residues. Per germline, CDR1 MNHEY and CDR2 SVGEGT. In DNA form, the CDR3 reads TGTGCCAGCAGCGGGCAGATCGGGACAGTCAAATTCAGCACAGATACGCAGTATTTT. Residues: CASSGQIGTVKFSTDTQYF.

This clone was seen just once. V usage is TRBV27 and J usage is TRBJ1-2; D perhaps matches TRBD1 (6 bases). The ends were cut back, 3 bases at V and 6 bases at J, with 11 bases in the middle. The CDR3 covers 13 residues. Germline V gene sequence: CDR1 MNHEY, CDR2 SMNVEV (reference sequence). The CDR3 spells CASSFDRRNGYTF. CDR3 coding DNA: TGTGCCAGCAGTTTTGACAGGAGGAATGGCTACACCTTC.

The chain is built from TRBV3-1 (or the pseudogene TRBV3-2) and TRBJ1-1; D remains unclear. Germline lookup yields CDR1 LGHDT and CDR2 YNNKEL (reference sequence). CDR3 length: 12 residues. V shed 6 bases and J shed 4 bases, with 9 bases lying between them. The CDR3 reads CASSPGGTEAFF. The CDR3 DNA sequence: TGTGCCAGCAGTCCCGGTGGCACTGAAGCTTTCTTT.

The J gene is TRBJ2-1, the V gene TRBV7-9; D perhaps matches TRBD2 (5 bases). The CDR3 has 16 amino acids. V was pared by 5 bases and J by 9 bases, with 23 bases between. Germline values: CDR1 SEHNR, CDR2 FQNEAQ (reference sequence). The CDR3 region has the DNA TGTGCCAGCAGCCTCACCCGGGGTGGAGTCGGTGGTGAGCAGTTCTTC. It codes for CASSLTRGGVGGEQFF. Full variable domain (remainder filled in from reference TRBV7-9 and TRBJ2-1): DTGVSQNPRHKITKRGQNVTFRCDPISEHNRLYWYRQTLGQGPEFLTYFQNEAQLEKSRLLSDRFSAERPKGSFSTLEIQRTEQGDSAMYLCASSLTRGGVGGEQFFGPGTRLTVL.

This chain connects TRBV5-1 to TRBJ1-2; D might be TRBD1 (5 bases). The V end lost 0 bases, the J end lost 7 bases, and 10 bases lay between the germline ends. Germline assignment: CDR1 SGHRS and CDR2 YFSETQ. The CDR3 covers 13 residues. The CDR3 bases are TGCGCCAGCAGCTTGGGCAGGGATGGTGGCTACACCTTC. Its protein product is CASSLGRDGGYTF.

The J gene is TRBJ2-1, the V gene TRBV11-3; 10 nucleotides match TRBD2. The V and J ends lost 5 bases and 2 bases, in that order; junction bases with no gene match: 6. The germline V gene encodes CDR1 SGHNT and CDR2 YENEEA. This CDR3 is built from 16 residues. The CDR3 DNA reads as TGTGCCAGCAGCCTTCGGCTAGCGGGAGCCTACAATGAGCAGTTCTTC. Translating it yields CASSLRLAGAYNEQFF.

The V call is TRBV24-1, the J call TRBJ1-1, with 9 bases lining up with TRBD1. CDR3 size: 13 residues. Germline V CDR1 and CDR2: KGHDR, SFDVKD. Unmatched junction bases numbered 4, after V lost 9 bases and J lost 3 bases. In DNA form, the CDR3 reads TGTGCCACCCAGGGACAGGGTGACACTGAAGCTTTCTTT. Translating gives CATQGQGDTEAFF.

This clone appeared once. The chain uses TRBV27 and TRBJ1-1; D is ambiguous. CDR3 size: 14 residues. The V gene's germline CDR1 is MNHEY and CDR2 SMNVEV (reference sequence). V shed 4 bases and J shed 9 bases, with 18 bases lying between them. CDR3 in amino acids: CASSSSAAGSKAFF. In DNA form, the CDR3 reads TGTGCCAGCAGTTCTTCCGCAGCGGGGTCCAAAGCTTTCTTT.

On this clone itself: This sample includes further DNA sequences coding for the same CDR3. The V and J genes are TRBV11-2 and TRBJ2-1; possible D gene TRBD1, 5 bases. V dropped 1 base and J dropped 7 bases, with 8 bases sitting between them. Germline CDR1 reads SGHAT; CDR2 reads FQNNGV. The CDR3 sequence is 13 residues long. In DNA, the CDR3 is TGTGCCAGCAGCTTAGGGCAGGGAAATGAGCAGTTCTTC. Translation gives CASSLGQGNEQFF.

The rearrangement joins TRBV29-1 to TRBJ2-5; 11 bases map to TRBD2. The V and J ends lost 7 bases and 0 bases, in that order; junction bases with no gene match: 1. Germline V gene sequence: CDR1 SQVTM, CDR2 ANQGSEA. This CDR3 contains 13 residues. CDR3 sequence: CSASGGNQETQYF. CDR3 sequence (DNA): TGCAGCGCTAGCGGGGGGAACCAAGAGACCCAGTACTTC. The variable domain in full, completed from reference TRBV29-1 and TRBJ2-5, reads SAVISQKPSRDICQRGTSLTIQCQVDSQVTMMFWYRQQPGQSLTLIATANQGSEATYESGFVIDKFPISRPNLTFSTLTVSNMSPEDSSIYLCSASGGNQETQYFGPGTRLLVL.

The chain couples TRBV2 to TRBJ1-1; unclear D gene. The CDR3 is 14 amino acids. Looked up from germline, CDR1 is SNHLY and CDR2 is FYNNEI. Trimming shortened V by 2 bases and J by 5 bases, and 12 bases separated the two germline ends. The CDR3 nucleotides are TGTGCCAGCAGTGAACAGGCTTCGGGGACTGAAGCTTTCTTT. Encoded protein: CASSEQASGTEAFF.

The V call is TRBV7-9, the J call TRBJ1-1; D gene uncertain. The V gene's germline CDR1 is SEHNR and CDR2 FQNEAQ (reference sequence). Trimming took 6 bases from V and 5 from J, leaving 19 bases between them. The CDR3 runs 15 residues. The CDR3 nucleotides read TGTGCCAGCAGTAGTTCCGGGGAGTGGTGGACTGAAGCTTTCTTT. Its translation: CASSSSGEWWTEAFF.

This chain joins TRBV11-3 and TRBJ2-2; D not certain. Trimming cost V 0 bases and J 0 bases, with 11 bases left between them. The germline V gene encodes CDR1 SGHNT and CDR2 YENEEA. This CDR3 comprises 17 residues. CDR3 sequence: CASSLELPGSNTGELFF. The CDR3 bases are TGTGCCAGCAGCTTAGAGCTTCCGGGTTCGAACACCGGGGAGCTGTTTTTT.

This chain's CDR3 is CASSFGRGGEQYF. The DNA of the CDR3 is TGTGCCAGCAGCTTTGGCAGGGGTGGGGAGCAGTACTTC. V and J are TRBV7-9 and TRBJ2-7, with D perhaps matching TRBD1 (6 bases). CDR3 size: 13 residues. V lost 3 bases, J lost 7 bases, and 13 bases lay in between. Germline CDR1 reads SEHNR; CDR2 reads FQNEAQ (reference sequence).

This clone was counted a single time. The J gene is TRBJ2-7, the V gene TRBV28, with 9 positions matching TRBD1. Germline CDR1 and CDR2: MDHEN and SYDVKM. Trimming removed 3 bases from V and 4 bases from J; junction bases left unmatched: 7. The CDR3 totals 15 residues. CDR3 region: CASSFGQGLGYEQYF. The CDR3 DNA sequence: TGTGCCAGCAGTTTTGGACAGGGGCTGGGTTACGAGCAGTACTTC.

The CDR3 spells CASRRGGETQETQYF. CDR3 in DNA: TGCGCCAGCAGGAGGGGGGGAGAGACCCAAGAGACCCAGTACTTC. The chain has TRBV5-1 and TRBJ2-5; possible D gene TRBD2, 7 bases. Trimming shortened V by 5 bases and J by 1 base, and 15 bases separated the two germline ends. The CDR3 is 15 residues long. CDR1 is SGHRS and CDR2 is YFSETQ in the germline V gene.

In its sample, this clone was seen once. The chain is built from TRBV10-3 and TRBJ1-3; 8 bases align to TRBD1. The V gene's germline CDR1 is ENHRY and CDR2 SYGVKD. The CDR3 has 16 residues. The V gene end was trimmed by 0 bases and the J gene end by 3 bases; junction bases not matched to a gene: 4. CDR3 loop: CAISESMGTGGNTIYF. The CDR3 nucleotides are TGTGCCATCAGTGAGTCGATGGGGACAGGTGGAAACACCATATATTTT.

J is TRBJ2-1 and V is TRBV5-4; tentative D call: TRBD1 (6 bases). This CDR3 has 13 amino acids. V lost 4 bases and J lost 10, with 15 bases in between. The V gene's germline CDR1 is SGHNT and CDR2 YYREEE (reference sequence). The CDR3: CASSLQGGQEQFF. The CDR3 coding sequence is TGTGCCAGCAGCCTTCAAGGTGGACAGGAGCAGTTCTTC.

This clone was counted once. The gene calls are TRBV5-4 and TRBJ2-3; D possibly corresponds to TRBD2 (6 bases). Trimming took 4 bases from V and 2 from J, leaving 17 bases between them. The CDR3 covers 16 residues. Germline CDR1 and CDR2: SGHNT and YYREEE (reference sequence). In nucleotides, the CDR3 is TGTGCCAGCAGCCGCCCGGGATTAGCGGACACAGATACGCAGTATTTT. Its protein is CASSRPGLADTDTQYF. The complete variable domain, with remaining parts taken from reference TRBV5-4 and TRBJ2-3, reads ETGVTQSPTHLIKTRGQQVTLRCSSQSGHNTVSWYQQALGQGPQFIFQYYREEENGRGNFPPRFSGLQFPNYSSELNVNALELDDSALYLCASSRPGLADTDTQYFGPGTRLTVL.

V is TRBV12-5 and J is TRBJ2-2; tentatively, D is TRBD2 (6 bases). Germline V CDR1 and CDR2: LGHNT, FRNRAP. CDR3 length equals 17 residues. The V and J ends lost 0 bases and 1 base respectively, with 12 bases between them. In DNA form, the CDR3 reads TGTGCTAGTGGTTTGGTACAGGCGGGAAAGAACACCGGGGAGCTGTTTTTT. This codes for CASGLVQAGKNTGELFF.

V is TRBV7-2 and J is TRBJ1-2; the match to TRBD1 covers 9 bases. Looked up from germline, CDR1 is SGHTA and CDR2 is FQGNSA. This CDR3 has 15 residues. V shed 4 bases, J shed 5 bases, and the junction held 8 bases outside the gene matches. This CDR3 reads CASSYGTGSTYGYTF. The DNA for the CDR3 is TGTGCCAGCAGCTACGGGACAGGGAGTACGTATGGCTACACCTTC.

This rearrangement joins TRBV30 to TRBJ1-2; 9 bases line up with TRBD1. Per germline, CDR1 GTSNPN and CDR2 SVGIG (reference sequence). Trimming took 3 bases from V and 6 from J; bases not matched to a gene: 8. There are 14 residues in the CDR3. The CDR3 DNA follows: TGTGCCTGGAGGCTGACAGGGGGAAGGGATGGCTACACCTTC. This gives the protein CAWRLTGGRDGYTF.

The CDR3, as DNA: TGCGCCAGCAGCCAAGTTACATTCTACGAGCAGTACTTC. Amino acid sequence: CASSQVTFYEQYF. The V call is TRBV4-1, the J call TRBJ2-7; D is unresolved. V shed 1 base and J shed 3 bases, with 7 bases lying between them. The CDR3 spans 13 residues. CDR1 is MGHRA and CDR2 is YSYEKL in the germline V gene.